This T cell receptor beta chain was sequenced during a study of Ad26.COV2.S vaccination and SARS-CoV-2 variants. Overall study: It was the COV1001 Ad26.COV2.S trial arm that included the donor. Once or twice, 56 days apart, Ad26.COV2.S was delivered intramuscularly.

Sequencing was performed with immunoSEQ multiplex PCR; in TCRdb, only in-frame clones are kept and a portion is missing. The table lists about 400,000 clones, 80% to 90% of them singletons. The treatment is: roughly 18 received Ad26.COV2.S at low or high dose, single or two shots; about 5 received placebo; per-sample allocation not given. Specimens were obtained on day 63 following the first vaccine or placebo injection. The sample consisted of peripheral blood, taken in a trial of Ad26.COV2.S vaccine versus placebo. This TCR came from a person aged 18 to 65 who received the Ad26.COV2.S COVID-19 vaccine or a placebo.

CDR3 amino acids: CASSPDRANTGELFF. DNA of the CDR3: TGTGCCAGCAGTCCCGACAGGGCGAACACCGGGGAGCTGTTTTTT. This rearrangement joins TRBV6-5 to TRBJ2-2, with 7 bases lining up with TRBD1. J gave up 0 bases and V 5 bases, and 3 bases lay outside the gene matches. Germline CDR1 reads MNHEY; CDR2 reads SVGAGI. This CDR3 contains 15 residues.